This T cell receptor beta chain was profiled in a study of response to subunit inactivated influenza vaccine. A note on this clonotype: Its target is not known.

Germline assignment: CDR1 GTSNPN and CDR2 SVGIG (reference sequence). There are 14 residues in the CDR3. Trimming shortened V by 0 bases and J by 7 bases, and 12 bases separated the two germline ends. General study findings and limits: The authors proposed limited new T cell recruitment per seasonal influenza vaccination.

From the RT-PCR reads, TCRdb called clonotypes with MiXCR, one entry per CDR3 protein. The table includes about 540,000 distinct CDR3 sequences, approximately 15% detected once. The sequences come from PBMCs from blood, collected about 11 days after vaccination. The TCR sequence derives from a man aged 50-59 years who received an inactivated influenza vaccine. The J gene is TRBJ1-4, the V gene TRBV30; no clear D gene. The CDR3 DNA follows: TGTGCCTGGAGTGTAGGGCTCCGGGGTGAAAAACTGTTTTTT. Translated, it gives CAWSVGLRGEKLFF.